This T cell receptor (beta chain) was captured by sequencing in a study of blood T cell repertoires in COVID-19. On the study more broadly: Samples of COVID-19 (acute and convalescent) were obtained from the United States, Italy and Spain. The analysed material was cDNA or gDNA that came from T cells, B-cell-depleted T cells, or PBMCs.

This CDR3 comprises 14 residues. The V gene's germline CDR1 is ENHRY and CDR2 SYGVKD. V gave up 0 bases and J gave up 4 bases, with 9 bases separating them. Data came from immunoSEQ multiplex PCR; TCRdb stores just in-frame clones and leaves some out. The sample has 80,000 to 95,000 clones; roughly 76% are singletons. The specimen sequenced was peripheral blood. The genes are TRBV10-3 and TRBJ1-2, with D possibly being TRBD1 (5 bases). The TCR was taken from a woman aged 50 to 60 with acute or convalescent COVID-19. CDR3 residues: CAISESRRGYGYTF. CDR3 nucleotide sequence: TGTGCCATCAGTGAGTCGAGGAGGGGCTATGGCTACACCTTC.